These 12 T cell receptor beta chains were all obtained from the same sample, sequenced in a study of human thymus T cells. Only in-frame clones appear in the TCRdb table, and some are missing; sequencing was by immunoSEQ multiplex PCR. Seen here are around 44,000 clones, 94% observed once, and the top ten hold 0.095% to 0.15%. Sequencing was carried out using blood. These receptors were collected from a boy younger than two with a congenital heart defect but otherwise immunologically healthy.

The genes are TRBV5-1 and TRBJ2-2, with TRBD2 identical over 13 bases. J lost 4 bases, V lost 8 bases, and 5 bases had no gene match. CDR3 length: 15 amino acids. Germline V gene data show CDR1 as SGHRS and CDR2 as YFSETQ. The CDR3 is CASGLAGVSTGELFF. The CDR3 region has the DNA TGCGCCAGTGGACTAGCGGGGGTGAGCACCGGGGAGCTGTTTTTT.

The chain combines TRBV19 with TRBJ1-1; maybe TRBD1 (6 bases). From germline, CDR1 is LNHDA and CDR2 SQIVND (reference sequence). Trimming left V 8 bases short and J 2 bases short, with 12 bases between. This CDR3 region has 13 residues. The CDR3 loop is CASSLQGNTEAFF. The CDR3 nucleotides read TGTGCCAGTTCTCTACAGGGAAACACTGAAGCTTTCTTT.

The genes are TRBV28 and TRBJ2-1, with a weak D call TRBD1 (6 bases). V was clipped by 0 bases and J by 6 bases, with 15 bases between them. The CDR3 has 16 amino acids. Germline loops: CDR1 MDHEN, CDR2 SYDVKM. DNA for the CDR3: TGTGCCAGCAGTTTATGGGGGCAGGGGTTACGCAATGAGCAGTTCTTC. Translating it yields CASSLWGQGLRNEQFF. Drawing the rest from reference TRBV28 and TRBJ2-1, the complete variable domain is DVKVTQSSRYLVKRTGEKVFLECVQDMDHENMFWYRQDPGLGLRLIYFSYDVKMKEKGDIPEGYSVSREKKERFSLILESASTNQTSMYLCASSLWGQGLRNEQFFGPGTRLTVL.

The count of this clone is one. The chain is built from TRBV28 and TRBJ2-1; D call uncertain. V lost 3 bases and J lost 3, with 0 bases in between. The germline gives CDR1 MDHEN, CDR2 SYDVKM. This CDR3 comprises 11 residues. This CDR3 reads CASSFYNEQFF. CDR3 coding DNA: TGTGCCAGCAGTTTCTACAATGAGCAGTTCTTC.

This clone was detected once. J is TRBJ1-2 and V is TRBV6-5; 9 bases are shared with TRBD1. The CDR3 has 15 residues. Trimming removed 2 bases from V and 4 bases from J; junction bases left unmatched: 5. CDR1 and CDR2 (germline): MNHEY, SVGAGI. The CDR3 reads CASSYPTGGGYGYTF. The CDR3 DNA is TGTGCCAGCAGTTACCCGACAGGGGGGGGCTATGGCTACACCTTC.

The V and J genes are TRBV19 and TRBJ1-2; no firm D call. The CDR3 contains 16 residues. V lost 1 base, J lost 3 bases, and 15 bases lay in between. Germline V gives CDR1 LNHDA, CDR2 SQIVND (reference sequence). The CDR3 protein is CASSIVLRGRDYGYTF. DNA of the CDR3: TGTGCCAGTAGTATAGTCCTCCGAGGCCGGGACTATGGCTACACCTTC.

The CDR3 is CASRGEGQPQHF. DNA for the CDR3: TGTGCCAGCAGGGGGGAAGGGCAGCCCCAGCATTTT. This chain connects TRBV2 to TRBJ1-5; possibly TRBD1 for D (5 bases). Trimming removed 6 bases at V and 7 bases at J, with 10 bases between. There are 12 residues in the CDR3. Per the germline V gene, CDR1 is SNHLY and CDR2 is FYNNEI.

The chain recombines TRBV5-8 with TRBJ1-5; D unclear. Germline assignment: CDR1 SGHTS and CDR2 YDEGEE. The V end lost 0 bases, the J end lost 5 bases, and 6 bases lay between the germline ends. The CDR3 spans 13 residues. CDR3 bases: TGTGCCAGCAGCTTGGGCAGTGATCAGCCCCAGCATTTT. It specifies CASSLGSDQPQHF.

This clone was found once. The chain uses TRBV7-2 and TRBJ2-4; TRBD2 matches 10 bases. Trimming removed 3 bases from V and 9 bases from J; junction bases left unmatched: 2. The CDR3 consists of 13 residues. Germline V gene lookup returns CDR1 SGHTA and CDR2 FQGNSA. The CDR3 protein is CASSFTSGIIQYF. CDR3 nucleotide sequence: TGTGCCAGCAGCTTCACTAGCGGGATCATTCAGTACTTC. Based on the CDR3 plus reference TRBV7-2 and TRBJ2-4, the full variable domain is GAGVSQSPSNKVTEKGKDVELRCDPISGHTALYWYRQSLGQGLEFLIYFQGNSAPDKSGLPSDRFSAERTGGSVSTLTIQRTQQEDSAVYLCASSFTSGIIQYFGAGTRLSVL.

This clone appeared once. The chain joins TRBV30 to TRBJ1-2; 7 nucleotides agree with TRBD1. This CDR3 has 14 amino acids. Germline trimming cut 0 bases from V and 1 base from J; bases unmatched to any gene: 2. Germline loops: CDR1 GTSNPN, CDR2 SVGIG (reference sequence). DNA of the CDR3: TGTGCCTGGAGTGTCCAGGGGGGTAACTATGGCTACACCTTC. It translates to CAWSVQGGNYGYTF.

The CDR3 spells CAWIESQGFGYTF. The CDR3 DNA reads TGTGCCTGGATCGAATCACAGGGATTTGGCTACACCTTC. The V call is TRBV30, the J call TRBJ1-2; TRBD1 might be the D (6 bases). This CDR3 spans 13 amino acids. Germline CDR1 and CDR2: GTSNPN and SVGIG (reference sequence). V was trimmed by 4 bases and J by 7 bases, leaving 16 bases between them.

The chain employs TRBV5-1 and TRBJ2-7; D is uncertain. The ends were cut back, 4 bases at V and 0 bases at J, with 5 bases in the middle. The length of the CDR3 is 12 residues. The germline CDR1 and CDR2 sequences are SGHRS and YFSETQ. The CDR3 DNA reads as TGCGCCAGCAGCGTTGACTCCTACGAGCAGTACTTC. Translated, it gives CASSVDSYEQYF.